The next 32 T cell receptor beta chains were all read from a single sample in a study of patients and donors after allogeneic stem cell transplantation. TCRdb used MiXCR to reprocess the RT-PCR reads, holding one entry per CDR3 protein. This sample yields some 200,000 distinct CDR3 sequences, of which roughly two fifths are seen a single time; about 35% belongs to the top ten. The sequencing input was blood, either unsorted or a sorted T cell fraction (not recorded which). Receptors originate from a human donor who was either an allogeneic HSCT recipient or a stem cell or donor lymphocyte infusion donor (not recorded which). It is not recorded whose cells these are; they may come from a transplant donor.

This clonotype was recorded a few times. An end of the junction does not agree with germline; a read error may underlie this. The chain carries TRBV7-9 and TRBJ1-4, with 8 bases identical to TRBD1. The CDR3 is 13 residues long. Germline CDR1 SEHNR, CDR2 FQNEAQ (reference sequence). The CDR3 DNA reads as TGTGCCAGCAGGGACAGGGCAAATGAAAAACTGTCTTTT. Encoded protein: CASRDRANEKLSF.

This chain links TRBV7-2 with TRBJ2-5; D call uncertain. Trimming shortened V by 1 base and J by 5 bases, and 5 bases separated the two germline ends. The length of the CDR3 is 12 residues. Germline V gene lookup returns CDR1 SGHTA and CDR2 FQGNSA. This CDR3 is CASSLEAETQYF. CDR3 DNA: TGTGCCAGCAGCTTAGAAGCGGAGACCCAGTACTTC.

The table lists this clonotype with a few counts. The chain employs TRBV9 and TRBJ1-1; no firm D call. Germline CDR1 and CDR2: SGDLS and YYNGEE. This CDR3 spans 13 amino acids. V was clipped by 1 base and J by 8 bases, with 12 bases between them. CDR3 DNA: TGTGCCAGCAGCGTAAACCCTGCGACGGAAGCTTTCTTT. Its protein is CASSVNPATEAFF.

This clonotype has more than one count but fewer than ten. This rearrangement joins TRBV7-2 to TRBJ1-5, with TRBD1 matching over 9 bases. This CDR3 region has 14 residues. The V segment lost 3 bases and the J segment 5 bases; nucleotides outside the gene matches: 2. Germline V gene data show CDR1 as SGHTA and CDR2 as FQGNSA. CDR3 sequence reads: CASSFDRGDQPQHF. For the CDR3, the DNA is TGTGCCAGCAGCTTCGACAGGGGGGATCAGCCCCAGCATTTT.

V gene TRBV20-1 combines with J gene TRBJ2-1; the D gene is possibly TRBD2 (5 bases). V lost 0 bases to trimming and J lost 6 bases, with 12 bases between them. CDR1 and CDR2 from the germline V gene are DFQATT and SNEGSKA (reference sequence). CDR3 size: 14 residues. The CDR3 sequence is CSARDGVSVNEQFF. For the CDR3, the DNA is TGCAGTGCTAGAGATGGGGTTAGCGTCAATGAGCAGTTCTTC.

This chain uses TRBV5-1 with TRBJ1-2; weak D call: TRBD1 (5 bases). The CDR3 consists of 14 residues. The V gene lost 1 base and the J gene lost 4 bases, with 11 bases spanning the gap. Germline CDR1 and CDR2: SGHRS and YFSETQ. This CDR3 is CASSLTGFSYGYTF. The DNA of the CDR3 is TGCGCCAGCAGCTTGACAGGTTTCAGCTATGGCTACACCTTC. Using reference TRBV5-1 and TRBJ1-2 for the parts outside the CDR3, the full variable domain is KAGVTQTPRYLIKTRGQQVTLSCSPISGHRSVSWYQQTPGQGLQFLFEYFSETQRNKGNFPGRFSGRQFSNSRSEMNVSTLELGDSALYLCASSLTGFSYGYTFGSGTRLTVV.

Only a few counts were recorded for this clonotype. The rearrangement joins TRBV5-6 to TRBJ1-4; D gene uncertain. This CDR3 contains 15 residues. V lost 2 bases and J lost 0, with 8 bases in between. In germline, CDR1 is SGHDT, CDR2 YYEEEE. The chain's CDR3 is CASSFGTATNEKLFF. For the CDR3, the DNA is TGTGCCAGCAGCTTTGGAACTGCAACTAATGAAAAACTGTTTTTT.

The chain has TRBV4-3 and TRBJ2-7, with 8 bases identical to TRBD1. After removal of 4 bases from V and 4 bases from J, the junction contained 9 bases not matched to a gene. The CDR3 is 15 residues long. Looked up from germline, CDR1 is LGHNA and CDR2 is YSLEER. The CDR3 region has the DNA TGCGCCAGCAGCCGCTGGACAGGGCAGCAATACGAGCAGTACTTC. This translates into CASSRWTGQQYEQYF.

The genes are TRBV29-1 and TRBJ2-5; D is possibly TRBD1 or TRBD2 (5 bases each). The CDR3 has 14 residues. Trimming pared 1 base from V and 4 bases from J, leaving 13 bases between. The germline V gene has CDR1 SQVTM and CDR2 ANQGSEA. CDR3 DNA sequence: TGCAGCGTTGAAGGTGGAGATGGGGGAGAGACCCAGTACTTC. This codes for CSVEGGDGGETQYF.

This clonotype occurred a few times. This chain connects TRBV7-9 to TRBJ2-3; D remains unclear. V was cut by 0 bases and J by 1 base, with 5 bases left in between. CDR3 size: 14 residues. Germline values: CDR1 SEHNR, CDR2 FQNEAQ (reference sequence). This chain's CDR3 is CASSLAGRTDTQYF. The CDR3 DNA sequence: TGTGCCAGCAGCTTAGCTGGACGCACAGATACGCAGTATTTT.

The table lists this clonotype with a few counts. CDR3 sequence reads: CASSGLAGAHEQFF. CDR3 nucleotide sequence: TGTGCCAGCAGTGGACTAGCGGGAGCCCATGAGCAGTTCTTC. The chain carries TRBV6-5 and TRBJ2-1; 13 bases are shared with TRBD2. The V and J ends lost 5 bases and 8 bases, in that order; junction bases with no gene match: 3. The CDR3 is made up of 14 amino acids. Germline CDR1 and CDR2: MNHEY and SVGAGI.

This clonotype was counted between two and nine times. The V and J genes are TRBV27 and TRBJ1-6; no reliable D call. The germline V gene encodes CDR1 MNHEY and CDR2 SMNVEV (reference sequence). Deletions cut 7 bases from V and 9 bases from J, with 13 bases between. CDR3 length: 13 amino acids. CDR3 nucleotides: TGTGCCAGCACTGGGCAAGAGGGTTCACCCCTCCACTTT. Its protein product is CASTGQEGSPLHF.

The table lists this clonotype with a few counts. In nucleotides, the CDR3 is TGTGCCAGCAGTTCTGACGGAACTAATGAAAAACTGTTTTTT. As protein: CASSSDGTNEKLFF. This chain connects TRBV6-6 to TRBJ1-4; D is uncertain. The length of the CDR3 is 14 residues. Trimming left V 4 bases short and J 1 base short, with 7 bases between. Germline lookup yields CDR1 MNHNY and CDR2 SVGAGI (reference sequence).

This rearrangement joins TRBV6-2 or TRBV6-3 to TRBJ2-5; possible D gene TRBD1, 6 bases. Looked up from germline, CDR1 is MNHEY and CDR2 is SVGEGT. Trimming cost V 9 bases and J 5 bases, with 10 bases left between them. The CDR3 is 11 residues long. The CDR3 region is CASSTGETQYF. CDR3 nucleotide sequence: TGTGCCAGTTCCACAGGGGAGACCCAGTACTTC.

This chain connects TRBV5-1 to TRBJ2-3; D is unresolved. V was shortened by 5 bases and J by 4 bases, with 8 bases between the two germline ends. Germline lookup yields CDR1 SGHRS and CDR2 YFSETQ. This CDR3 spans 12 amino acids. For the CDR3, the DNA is TGCGCCAGCAGTCGGGTCGCAGATACGCAGTATTTT. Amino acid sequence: CASSRVADTQYF.

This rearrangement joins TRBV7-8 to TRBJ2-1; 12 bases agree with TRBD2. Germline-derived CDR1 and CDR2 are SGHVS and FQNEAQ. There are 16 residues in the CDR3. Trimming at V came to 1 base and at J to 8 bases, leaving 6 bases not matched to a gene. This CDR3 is CASSLETSGSDDEQFF. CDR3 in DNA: TGTGCCAGCAGCTTAGAGACTAGCGGGAGTGATGATGAGCAGTTCTTC. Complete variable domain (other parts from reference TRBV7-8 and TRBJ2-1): GAGVSQSPRYKVAKRGQDVALRCDPISGHVSLFWYQQALGQGPEFLTYFQNEAQLDKSGLPSDRFFAERPEGSVSTLKIQRTQQEDSAVYLCASSLETSGSDDEQFFGPGTRLTVL.

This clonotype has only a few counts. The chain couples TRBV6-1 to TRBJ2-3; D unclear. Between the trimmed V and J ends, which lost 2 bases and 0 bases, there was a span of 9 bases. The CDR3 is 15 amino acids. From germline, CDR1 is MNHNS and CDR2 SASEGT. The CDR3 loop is CASSESLGSTDTQYF. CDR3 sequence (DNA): TGTGCCAGCAGTGAATCTCTCGGGAGCACAGATACGCAGTATTTT.

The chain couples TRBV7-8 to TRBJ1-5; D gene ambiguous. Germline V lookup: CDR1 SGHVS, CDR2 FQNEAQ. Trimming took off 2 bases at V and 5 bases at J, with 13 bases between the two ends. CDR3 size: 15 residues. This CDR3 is CASSLKRDRDQPQHF. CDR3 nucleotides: TGTGCCAGCAGCTTAAAGAGGGATAGAGATCAGCCCCAGCATTTT.

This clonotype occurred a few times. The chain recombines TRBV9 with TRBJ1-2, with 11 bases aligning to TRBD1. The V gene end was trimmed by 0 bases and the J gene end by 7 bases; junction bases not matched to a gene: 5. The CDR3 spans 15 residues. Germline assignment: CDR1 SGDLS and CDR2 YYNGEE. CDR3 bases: TGTGCCAGCAGCGTAGATGGGACAGGGGGTTTTGGCTACACCTTC. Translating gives CASSVDGTGGFGYTF.

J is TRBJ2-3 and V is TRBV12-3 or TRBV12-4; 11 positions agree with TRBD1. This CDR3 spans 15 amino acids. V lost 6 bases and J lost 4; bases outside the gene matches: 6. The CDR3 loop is CASRPTGQGADTQYF. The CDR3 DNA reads TGTGCCAGCAGACCAACGGGACAGGGGGCAGATACGCAGTATTTT.

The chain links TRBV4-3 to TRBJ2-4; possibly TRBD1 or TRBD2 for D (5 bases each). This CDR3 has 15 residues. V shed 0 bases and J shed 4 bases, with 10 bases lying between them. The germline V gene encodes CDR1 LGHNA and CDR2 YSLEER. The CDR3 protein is CASSQEGDPKNIQYF. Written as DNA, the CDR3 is TGCGCCAGCAGCCAAGAAGGGGACCCAAAAAACATTCAGTACTTC.

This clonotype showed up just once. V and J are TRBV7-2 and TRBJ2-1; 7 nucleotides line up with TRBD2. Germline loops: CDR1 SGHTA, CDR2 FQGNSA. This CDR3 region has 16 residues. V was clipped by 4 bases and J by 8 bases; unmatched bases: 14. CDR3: CASSSPWQGGPDEQFF. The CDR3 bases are TGTGCCAGCAGCTCTCCCTGGCAGGGAGGGCCGGATGAGCAGTTCTTC.

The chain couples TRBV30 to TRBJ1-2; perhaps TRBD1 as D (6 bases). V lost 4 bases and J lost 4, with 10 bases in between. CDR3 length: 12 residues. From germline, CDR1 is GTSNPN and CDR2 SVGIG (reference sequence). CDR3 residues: CAWTGQFYGYTF. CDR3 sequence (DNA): TGTGCCTGGACCGGACAGTTCTATGGCTACACCTTC.

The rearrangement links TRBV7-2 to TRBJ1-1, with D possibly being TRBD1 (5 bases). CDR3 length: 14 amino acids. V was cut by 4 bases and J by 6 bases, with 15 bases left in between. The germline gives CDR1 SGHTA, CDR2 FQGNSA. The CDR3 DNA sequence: TGTGCCAGCAGCTCCCGCCAGGGTGAGGCTGAAGCTTTCTTT. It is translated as CASSSRQGEAEAFF.

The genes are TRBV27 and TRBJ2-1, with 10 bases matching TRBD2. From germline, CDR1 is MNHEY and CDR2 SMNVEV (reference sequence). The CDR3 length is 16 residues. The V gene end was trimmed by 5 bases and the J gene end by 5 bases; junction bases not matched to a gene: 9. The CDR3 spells CASSGPAGGPNNEQFF. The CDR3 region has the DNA TGTGCCAGCAGTGGGCCAGCGGGAGGGCCCAACAATGAGCAGTTCTTC.

The CDR3 loop reads CASSLSRTGLNEKLFF. The CDR3, as DNA: TGCGCCAGCAGCTTGAGTCGAACAGGCTTAAATGAAAAACTGTTTTTT. The chain combines TRBV5-1 with TRBJ1-4; TRBD1 might be the D (5 bases). Germline CDR1 and CDR2: SGHRS and YFSETQ. Trimming removed 1 base at V and 5 bases at J, with 15 bases between. The CDR3 totals 16 residues.

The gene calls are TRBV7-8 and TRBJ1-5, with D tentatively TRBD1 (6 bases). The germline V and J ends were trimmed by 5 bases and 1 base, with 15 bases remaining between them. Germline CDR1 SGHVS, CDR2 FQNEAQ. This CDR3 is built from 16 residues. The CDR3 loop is CASSPHRVGSNQPQHF. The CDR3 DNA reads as TGTGCCAGCAGCCCCCACAGGGTTGGCAGCAATCAGCCCCAGCATTTT. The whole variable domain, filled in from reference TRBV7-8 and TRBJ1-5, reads GAGVSQSPRYKVAKRGQDVALRCDPISGHVSLFWYQQALGQGPEFLTYFQNEAQLDKSGLPSDRFFAERPEGSVSTLKIQRTQQEDSAVYLCASSPHRVGSNQPQHFGDGTRLSIL.

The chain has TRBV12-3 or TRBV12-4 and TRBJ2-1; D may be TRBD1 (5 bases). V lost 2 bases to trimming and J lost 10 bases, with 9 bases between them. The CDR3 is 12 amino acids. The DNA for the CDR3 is TGTGCCAGCAGTTTATGGGGCGTCGAGCAGTTCTTC. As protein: CASSLWGVEQFF.

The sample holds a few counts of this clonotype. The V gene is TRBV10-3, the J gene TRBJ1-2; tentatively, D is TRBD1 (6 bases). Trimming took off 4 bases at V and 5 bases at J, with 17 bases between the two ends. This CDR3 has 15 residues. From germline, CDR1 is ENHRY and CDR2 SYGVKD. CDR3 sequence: CAISGAGHQTYGYTF. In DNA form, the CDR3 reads TGTGCCATCAGTGGGGCGGGACACCAGACGTATGGCTACACCTTC.

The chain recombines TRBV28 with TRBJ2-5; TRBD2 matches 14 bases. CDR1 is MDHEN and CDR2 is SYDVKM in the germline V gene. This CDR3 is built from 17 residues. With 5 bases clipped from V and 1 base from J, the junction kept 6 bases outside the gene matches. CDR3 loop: CASSPGLAGEVQETQYF. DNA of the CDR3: TGTGCCAGCAGTCCGGGACTAGCGGGAGAGGTCCAAGAGACCCAGTACTTC. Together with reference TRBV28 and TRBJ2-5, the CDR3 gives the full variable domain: DVKVTQSSRYLVKRTGEKVFLECVQDMDHENMFWYRQDPGLGLRLIYFSYDVKMKEKGDIPEGYSVSREKKERFSLILESASTNQTSMYLCASSPGLAGEVQETQYFGPGTRLLVL.

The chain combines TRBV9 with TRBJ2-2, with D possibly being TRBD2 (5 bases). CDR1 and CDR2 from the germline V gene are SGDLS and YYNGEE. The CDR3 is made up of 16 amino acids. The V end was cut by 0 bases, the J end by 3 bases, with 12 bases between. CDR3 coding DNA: TGTGCCAGCAGCGTAGTAGCGCGACCCTACACCGGGGAGCTGTTTTTT. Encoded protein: CASSVVARPYTGELFF.

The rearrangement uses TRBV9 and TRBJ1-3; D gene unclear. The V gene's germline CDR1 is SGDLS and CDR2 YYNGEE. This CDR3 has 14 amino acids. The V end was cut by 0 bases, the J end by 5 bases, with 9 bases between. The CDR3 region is CASSVEGGRNTIYF. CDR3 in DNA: TGTGCCAGCAGCGTAGAGGGAGGAAGAAACACCATATATTTT.